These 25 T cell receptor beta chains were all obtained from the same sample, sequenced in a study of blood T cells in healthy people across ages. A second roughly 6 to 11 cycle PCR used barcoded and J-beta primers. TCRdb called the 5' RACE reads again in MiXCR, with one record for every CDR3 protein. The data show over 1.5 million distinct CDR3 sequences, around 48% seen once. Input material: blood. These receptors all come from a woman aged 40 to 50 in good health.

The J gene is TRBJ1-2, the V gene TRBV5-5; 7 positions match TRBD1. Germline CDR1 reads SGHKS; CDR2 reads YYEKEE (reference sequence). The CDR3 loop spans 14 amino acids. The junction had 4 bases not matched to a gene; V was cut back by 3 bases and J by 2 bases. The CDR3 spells CASSWTGPNYGYTF. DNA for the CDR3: TGTGCCAGCAGCTGGACAGGCCCCAACTATGGCTACACCTTC.

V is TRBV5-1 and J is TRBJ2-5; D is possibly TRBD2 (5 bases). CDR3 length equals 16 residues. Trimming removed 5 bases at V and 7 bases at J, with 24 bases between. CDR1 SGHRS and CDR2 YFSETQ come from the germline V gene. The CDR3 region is CASSRRSGLEGGTQYF. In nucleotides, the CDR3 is TGCGCCAGCAGTCGACGGTCAGGACTCGAGGGCGGGACCCAGTACTTC. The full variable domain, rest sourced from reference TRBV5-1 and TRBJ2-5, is KAGVTQTPRYLIKTRGQQVTLSCSPISGHRSVSWYQQTPGQGLQFLFEYFSETQRNKGNFPGRFSGRQFSNSRSEMNVSTLELGDSALYLCASSRRSGLEGGTQYFGPGTRLLVL.

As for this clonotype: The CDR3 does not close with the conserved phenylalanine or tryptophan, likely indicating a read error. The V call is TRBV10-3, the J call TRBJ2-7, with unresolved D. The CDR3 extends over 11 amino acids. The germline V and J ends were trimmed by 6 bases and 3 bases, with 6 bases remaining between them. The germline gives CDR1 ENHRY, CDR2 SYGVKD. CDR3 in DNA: TGTGCCATCAGCGATAACTACGAGCAGTACTTG. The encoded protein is CAISDNYEQYL.

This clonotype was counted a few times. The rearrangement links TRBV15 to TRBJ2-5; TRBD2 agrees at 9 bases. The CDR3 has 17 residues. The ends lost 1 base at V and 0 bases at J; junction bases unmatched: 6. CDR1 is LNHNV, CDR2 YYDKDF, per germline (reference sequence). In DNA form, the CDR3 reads TGTGCCACCAGCAGAGTAGGACTAGCGAAGTACCAAGAGACCCAGTACTTC. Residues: CATSRVGLAKYQETQYF.

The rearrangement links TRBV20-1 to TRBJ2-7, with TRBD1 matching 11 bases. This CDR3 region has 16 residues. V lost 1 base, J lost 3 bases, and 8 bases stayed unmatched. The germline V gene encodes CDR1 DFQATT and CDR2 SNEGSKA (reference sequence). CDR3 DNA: TGCAGTGCTAGAGGGCCCTGGACAGGGGGCGACTACGAGCAGTACTTC. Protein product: CSARGPWTGGDYEQYF.

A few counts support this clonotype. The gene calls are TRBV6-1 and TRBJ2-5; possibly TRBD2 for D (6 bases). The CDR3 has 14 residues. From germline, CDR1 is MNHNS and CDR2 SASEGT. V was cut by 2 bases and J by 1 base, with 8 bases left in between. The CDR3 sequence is CASSEYGSQETQYF. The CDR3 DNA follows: TGTGCCAGCAGTGAATACGGGAGCCAAGAGACCCAGTACTTC.

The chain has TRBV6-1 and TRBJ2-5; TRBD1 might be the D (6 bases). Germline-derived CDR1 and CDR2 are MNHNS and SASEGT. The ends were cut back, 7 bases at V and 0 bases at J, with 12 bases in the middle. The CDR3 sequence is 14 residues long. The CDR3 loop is CASNRNRDQETQYF. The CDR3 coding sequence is TGTGCCAGCAACCGCAACAGGGACCAAGAGACCCAGTACTTC.

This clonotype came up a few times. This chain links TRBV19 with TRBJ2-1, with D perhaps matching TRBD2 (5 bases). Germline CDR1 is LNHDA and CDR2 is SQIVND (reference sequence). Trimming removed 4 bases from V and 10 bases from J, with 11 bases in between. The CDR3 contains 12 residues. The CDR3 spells CASSTGVREQFF. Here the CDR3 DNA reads TGTGCCAGTAGTACCGGGGTTCGGGAGCAGTTCTTC.

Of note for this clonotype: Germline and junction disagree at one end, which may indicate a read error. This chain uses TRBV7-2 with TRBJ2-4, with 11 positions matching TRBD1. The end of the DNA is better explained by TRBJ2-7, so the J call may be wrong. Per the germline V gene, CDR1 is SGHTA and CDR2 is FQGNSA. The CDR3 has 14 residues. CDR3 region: CACSFGDRGSEQYF. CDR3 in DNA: TGTGCCTGCAGCTTCGGGGACAGGGGGAGCGAGCAGTACTTC.

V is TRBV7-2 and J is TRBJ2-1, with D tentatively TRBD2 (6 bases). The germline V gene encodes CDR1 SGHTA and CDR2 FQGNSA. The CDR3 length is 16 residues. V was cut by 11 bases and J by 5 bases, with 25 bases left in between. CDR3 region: CAGRRGGDRSDNEQFF. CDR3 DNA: TGTGCCGGCCGGAGGGGCGGGGATCGATCCGACAATGAGCAGTTCTTC.

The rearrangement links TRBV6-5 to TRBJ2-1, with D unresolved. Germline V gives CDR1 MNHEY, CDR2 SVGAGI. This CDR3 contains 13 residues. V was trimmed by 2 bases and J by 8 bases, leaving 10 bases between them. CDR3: CASSYGGSYEQFF. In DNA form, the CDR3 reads TGTGCCAGCAGTTACGGCGGTAGTTATGAGCAGTTCTTC.

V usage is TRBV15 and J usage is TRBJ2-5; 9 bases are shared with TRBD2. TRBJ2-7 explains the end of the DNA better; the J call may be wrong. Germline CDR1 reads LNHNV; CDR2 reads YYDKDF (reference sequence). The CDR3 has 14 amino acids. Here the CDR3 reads CATSSATSGYEQYF. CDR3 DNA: TGTGCCACCAGCAGTGCGACTAGCGGCTACGAGCAGTACTTC.

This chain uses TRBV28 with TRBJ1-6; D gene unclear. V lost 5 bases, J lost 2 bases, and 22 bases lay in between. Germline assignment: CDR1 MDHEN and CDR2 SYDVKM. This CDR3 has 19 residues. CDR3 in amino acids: CASSPISWQLVPYNSPLHF. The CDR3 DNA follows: TGTGCCAGCAGTCCTATCTCATGGCAGCTCGTCCCCTATAATTCACCCCTCCACTTT.

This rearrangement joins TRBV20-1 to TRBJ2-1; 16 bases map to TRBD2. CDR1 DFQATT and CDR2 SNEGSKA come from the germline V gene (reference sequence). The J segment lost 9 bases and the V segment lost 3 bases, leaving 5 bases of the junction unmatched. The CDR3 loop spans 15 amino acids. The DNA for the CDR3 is TGCAGTGCTAGTTGGGGACTAGCGGGGGGGAGTGAGCAGTTCTTC. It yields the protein CSASWGLAGGSEQFF.

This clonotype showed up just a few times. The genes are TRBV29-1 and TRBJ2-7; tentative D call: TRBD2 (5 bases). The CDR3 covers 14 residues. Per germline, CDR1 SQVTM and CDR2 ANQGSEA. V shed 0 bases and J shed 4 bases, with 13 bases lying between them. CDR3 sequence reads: CSVEDQTSGYEQYF. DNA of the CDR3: TGCAGCGTTGAAGACCAAACGTCGGGATACGAGCAGTACTTC.

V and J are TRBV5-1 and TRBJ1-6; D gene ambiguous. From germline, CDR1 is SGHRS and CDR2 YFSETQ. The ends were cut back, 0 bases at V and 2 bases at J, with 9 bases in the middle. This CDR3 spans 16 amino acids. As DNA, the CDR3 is TGCGCCAGCAGCTTGGACCCCTATCCCTATAATTCACCCCTCCACTTT. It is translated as CASSLDPYPYNSPLHF.

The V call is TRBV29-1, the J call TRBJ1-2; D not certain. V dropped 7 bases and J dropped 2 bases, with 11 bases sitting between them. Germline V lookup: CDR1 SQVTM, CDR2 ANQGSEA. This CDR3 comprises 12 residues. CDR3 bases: TGCAGCGCCGGTCGGCAGAACTATGGCTACACCTTC. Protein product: CSAGRQNYGYTF.

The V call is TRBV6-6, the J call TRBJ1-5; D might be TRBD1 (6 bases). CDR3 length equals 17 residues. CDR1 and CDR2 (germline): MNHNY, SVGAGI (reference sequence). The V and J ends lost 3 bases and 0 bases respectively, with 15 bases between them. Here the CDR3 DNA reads TGTGCCAGCAGTTATTTCCAGGGGACCTATAGCAATCAGCCCCAGCATTTT. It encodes CASSYFQGTYSNQPQHF.

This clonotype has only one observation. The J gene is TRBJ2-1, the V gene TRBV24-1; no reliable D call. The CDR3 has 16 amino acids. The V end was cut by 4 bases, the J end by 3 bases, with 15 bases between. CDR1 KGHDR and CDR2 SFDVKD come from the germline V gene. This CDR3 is CATSEDGEGIYNEQFF. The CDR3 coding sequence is TGTGCCACCAGTGAAGATGGGGAAGGGATCTACAATGAGCAGTTCTTC.

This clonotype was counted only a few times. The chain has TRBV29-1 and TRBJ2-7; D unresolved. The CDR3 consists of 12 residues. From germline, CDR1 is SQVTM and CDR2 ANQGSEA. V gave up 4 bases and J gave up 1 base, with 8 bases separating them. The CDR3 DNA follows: TGCAGCGTTGGATTCGGTTCCTACGAGCAGTACTTC. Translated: CSVGFGSYEQYF.

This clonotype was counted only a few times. DNA of the CDR3: TGTGCCAGCAGCTTGGCCGAGACGACTTATGGCTACACCTTC. Translated, it gives CASSLAETTYGYTF. The chain carries TRBV5-6 and TRBJ1-2; the D is unclear. Germline V lookup: CDR1 SGHDT, CDR2 YYEEEE. The CDR3 contains 14 residues. V was pared by 0 bases and J by 5 bases, with 11 bases between.

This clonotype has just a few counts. The CDR3 DNA follows: TGTGCCAGCAGCCCGGGGGACCAGAGACAAGAGACCCAGTACTTC. Amino acids: CASSPGDQRQETQYF. The rearrangement links TRBV7-9 to TRBJ2-5, with D possibly being TRBD2 (6 bases). This CDR3 is 15 amino acids long. Trimming stripped 5 bases from V and 2 bases from J, with 15 bases between. Looked up from germline, CDR1 is SEHNR and CDR2 is FQNEAQ (reference sequence).

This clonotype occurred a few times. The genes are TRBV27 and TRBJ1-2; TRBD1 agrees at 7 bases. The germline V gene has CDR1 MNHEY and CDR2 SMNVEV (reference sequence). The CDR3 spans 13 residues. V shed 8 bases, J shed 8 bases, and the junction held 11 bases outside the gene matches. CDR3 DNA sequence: TGTGCCAGCGGGCTAGGACAGGATAAAGGCTACACCTTC. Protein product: CASGLGQDKGYTF.

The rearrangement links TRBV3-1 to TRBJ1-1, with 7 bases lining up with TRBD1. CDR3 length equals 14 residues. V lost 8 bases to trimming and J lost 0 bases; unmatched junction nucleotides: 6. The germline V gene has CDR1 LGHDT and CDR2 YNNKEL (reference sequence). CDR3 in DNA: TGTGCCAGCGGCTATGGGACAGTGAACACTGAAGCTTTCTTT. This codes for CASGYGTVNTEAFF.

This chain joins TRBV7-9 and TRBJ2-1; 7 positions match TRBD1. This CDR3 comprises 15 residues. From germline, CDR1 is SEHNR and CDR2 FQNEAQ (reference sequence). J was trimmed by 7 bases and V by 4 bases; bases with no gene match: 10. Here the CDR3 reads CASSSTAGTVNEQFF. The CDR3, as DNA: TGTGCCAGCAGCTCTACCGCCGGGACAGTTAATGAGCAGTTCTTC.